This TCR beta chain was documented in a study of T cells in Graves' hyperthyroidism and ophthalmopathy. Overall study results and limits: From stable hyperthyroidism, ophthalmopathy was separated by a 13 V-J model.

This clonotype was seen ten or more times. What it binds is unknown. Disease duration under 2 months; hyperthyroidism patients were aged 18 to 65. Amplification yielded TCR beta CDR3 regions, with RNA transcripts as the source. HTBI primers were used for first-round RT-PCR of the TCR CDR3. TCRdb re-called the multiplex PCR reads through MiXCR, storing one row per CDR3 protein. The repertoire consists of roughly 420,000 distinct CDR3 sequences, with roughly 13% occurring once and the leading ten covering 5.3%. The germline V and J ends were trimmed by 6 bases and 3 bases, with 8 bases remaining between them. The CDR3 is 12 residues long.

The sample taken for sequencing was blood. The TCR originated in a woman younger than 30 with Graves' hyperthyroidism. This chain uses TRBV12-3 or TRBV12-4 with TRBJ1-1; no definite D call. The CDR3 nucleotides read TGTGCCAGCAGGAAAGAAGACACTGAAGCTTTCTTT. It is translated as CASRKEDTEAFF.